Here is one TCR beta chain with its context. Its target is unknown. Thyroid surgery took place with no prior treatment in any patient. The CDR3 is 13 residues long. Trimming cost V 5 bases and J 2 bases; bases outside gene matches: 3. Germline V lookup: CDR1 MDHEN, CDR2 SYDVKM. This sample was taken from a study of metastatic and nonmetastatic thyroid tumors. Study-level background: Comparison of repertoires was carried out across blood and tumor or nodule tissue from malignant and benign thyroid patients.

Points from the study as a whole: The reported finding was significantly higher TCR beta diversity in malignant thyroid tumors relative to benign nodules, in blood and tumor.

In the source study's methods: The study took CDR3 differences across clinicopathological groups and made a distant-metastasis classifier for papillary thyroid cancer from them. Using MiXCR, TCRdb re-called clones from the PCR reads. TCRdb's processing, not the authors', yielded these V and J calls. The sample shows about 70,000 clones, 18% of them seen only once. This chain connects TRBV28 to TRBJ2-7, with 7 bases identical to TRBD1. The material sequenced was blood. This receptor was taken from a female donor with papillary thyroid cancer or a benign thyroid nodule (not recorded which). Some clones in this sample may be carry-over from other donors' samples. Written as DNA, the CDR3 is TGTGCCAGCAGTGTGGGACAGACCTACGAGCAGTACTTC. Protein: CASSVGQTYEQYF.